These 28 T cell receptor beta chains came from one sample sequenced in a study of shared clonotypes between healthy human individuals. This table comes from immunoSEQ multiplex PCR, and its TCRdb copy is limited to in-frame clones, with some not included. The sample records about 700,000 clones, over 65% being singletons. Material: memory CD4+ T cells sorted from blood. Subset indicated: CD45RA-negative fraction. These receptors were collected from a young woman in good health.

About this clone: Sequence at one end of the junction differs from germline and may be a read error. The genes are TRBV6-4 and TRBJ2-1, with 10 bases identical to TRBD2. Germline values: CDR1 MRHNA, CDR2 SNTAGT. The CDR3 runs to 11 residues. This chain's CDR3 is CASRGAGGPVF. The CDR3 nucleotides read TGTGCCAGCAGAGGAGCGGGAGGGCCGGTCTTC.

This chain links TRBV30 with TRBJ1-4, with D possibly TRBD1 on 5 matching bases. The CDR3 is made up of 19 amino acids. Trimming pared 2 bases from V and 1 base from J, leaving 23 bases between. Germline assignment: CDR1 GTSNPN and CDR2 SVGIG (reference sequence). For the CDR3, the DNA is TGTGCCTGGAGTCCCCTCCGGCCAGATTTGGGACTAACTAATGAAAAACTGTTTTTT. Amino acid sequence: CAWSPLRPDLGLTNEKLFF.

The J gene is TRBJ1-2, the V gene TRBV27; D unresolved. Deletions cut 8 bases from V and 4 bases from J, with 20 bases between. Germline V gene data show CDR1 as MNHEY and CDR2 as SMNVEV (reference sequence). The CDR3 contains 15 residues. The CDR3: CASARKDPSTYGYTF. The CDR3 DNA follows: TGTGCCAGCGCAAGGAAGGATCCCTCGACCTATGGCTACACCTTC.

This clone was detected a few times. Different DNA sequences within this sample yield the same CDR3. The chain joins TRBV7-2 to TRBJ1-4; maybe TRBD1 (6 bases). CDR1 is SGHTA, CDR2 FQGNSA, per germline. The CDR3 length is 14 residues. Trimming pared 3 bases from V and 4 bases from J, leaving 9 bases between. The CDR3 here is CASSLSQGNEKLFF. CDR3 DNA: TGTGCCAGCAGCTTGTCACAGGGTAATGAAAAACTGTTTTTT.

The rearrangement links TRBV28 to TRBJ1-2; D unclear. The CDR3 runs to 13 residues. Trimming took off 7 bases at V and 4 bases at J, with 13 bases between the two ends. Germline CDR1 and CDR2: MDHEN and SYDVKM. The CDR3 DNA sequence: TGTGCCAGCATCAAAGGGCGGTCCTATGGCTACACCTTC. Translation gives CASIKGRSYGYTF.

In its sample, this clone was seen a few times. The chain employs TRBV15 and TRBJ1-5; tentatively, D is TRBD1 (5 bases). Germline CDR1 and CDR2: LNHNV and YYDKDF (reference sequence). CDR3 length equals 17 residues. Trimming removed 2 bases from V and 7 bases from J, with 21 bases in between. The CDR3 region is CATSRQDRPSLRQPQHF. The CDR3 DNA reads TGTGCCACCAGCAGACAAGACAGACCTTCCCTTAGGCAGCCCCAGCATTTT.

A few counts support this clone. This chain uses TRBV25-1 with TRBJ2-1; D is ambiguous. The CDR3 has 15 amino acids. Per germline, CDR1 MGHDK and CDR2 SYGVNS. Trimming took 6 bases from V and 9 from J, leaving 21 bases between them. The CDR3 DNA sequence: TGTGCCAGCAGCGATTACGAGACCGGCCTGGGTGAGCAGTTCTTC. As protein: CASSDYETGLGEQFF.

The genes are TRBV4-2 and TRBJ2-7; TRBD2 matches 10 bases. This CDR3 has 16 amino acids. Germline-derived CDR1 and CDR2 are LGHNA and YNFKEQ. Trimming at V came to 0 bases and at J to 7 bases, leaving 9 bases not matched to a gene. The CDR3 DNA is TGTGCCAGCAGCCAAGATGATCTAGCGGGAGCAAAGGAGCAGTACTTC. It codes for CASSQDDLAGAKEQYF.

This clone was seen a few times. The chain employs TRBV19 and TRBJ1-5, with D hard to call. The CDR3 consists of 14 residues. The germline gives CDR1 LNHDA, CDR2 SQIVND (reference sequence). V gave up 0 bases and J gave up 9 bases, with 12 bases separating them. CDR3 nucleotides: TGTGCCAGTAGTATAGATCCCGGACGGTGGCCCCAGCATTTT. This sequence encodes CASSIDPGRWPQHF.

This sequence joins TRBV5-4 and TRBJ2-7; the match to TRBD1 covers 7 bases. CDR1 SGHNT and CDR2 YYREEE come from the germline V gene (reference sequence). V gave up 4 bases and J gave up 3 bases; unmatched junction bases: 10. The CDR3 has 15 residues. CDR3 bases: TGTGCCAGCAGCCCGGGACAGAATAACCACTACGAGCAGTACTTC. This translates into CASSPGQNNHYEQYF.

The rearrangement uses TRBV28 and TRBJ1-4, with a weak D call TRBD1 (6 bases). This CDR3 spans 14 amino acids. Per germline, CDR1 MDHEN and CDR2 SYDVKM. Between the trimmed V and J ends, which lost 4 bases and 8 bases, there was a span of 14 bases. The CDR3 here is CASSWTATREKLFF. Here the CDR3 DNA reads TGTGCCAGCAGTTGGACAGCAACCCGCGAAAAACTGTTTTTT.

The V gene is TRBV15, the J gene TRBJ1-4, with a possible D match to TRBD1 (5 bases). CDR3 length: 16 amino acids. Trimming stripped 3 bases from V and 0 bases from J, with 11 bases between. CDR1 and CDR2 (germline): LNHNV, YYDKDF (reference sequence). The CDR3: CATSRDMTATNEKLFF. The CDR3 DNA sequence: TGTGCCACCAGCAGGGACATGACAGCAACTAATGAAAAACTGTTTTTT. Drawing the rest from reference TRBV15 and TRBJ1-4, the complete variable domain is DAMVIQNPRYQVTQFGKPVTLSCSQTLNHNVMYWYQQKSSQAPKLLFHYYDKDFNNEADTPDNFQSRRPNTSFCFLDIRSPGLGDTAMYLCATSRDMTATNEKLFFGSGTQLSVL.

The V call is TRBV5-1, the J call TRBJ2-3, with 8 positions matching TRBD1. Germline CDR1 reads SGHRS; CDR2 reads YFSETQ. Trimming cost V 4 bases and J 6 bases; bases outside gene matches: 10. The CDR3 spans 15 residues. This chain's CDR3 is CASSRQRTGSDTQYF. As DNA, the CDR3 is TGCGCCAGCAGCCGCCAAAGGACAGGGTCGGATACGCAGTATTTT.

This clone appeared a single time. The chain couples TRBV9 to TRBJ1-4; D not certain. Germline CDR1 SGDLS, CDR2 YYNGEE. The CDR3 totals 13 residues. Trimming pared 3 bases from V and 4 bases from J, leaving 7 bases between. The CDR3 DNA is TGTGCCAGCAGCGGAGACAATAATGAAAAACTGTTTTTT. It translates to CASSGDNNEKLFF.

This clone was seen only a few times. The chain combines TRBV11-2 with TRBJ1-1, with D perhaps TRBD1 (6 bases). The CDR3 length is 12 residues. Germline assignment: CDR1 SGHAT and CDR2 FQNNGV. Trimming pared 5 bases from V and 10 bases from J, leaving 14 bases between. CDR3 amino acids: CASSPTGAGAFF. The CDR3 DNA is TGTGCCAGCAGCCCTACGGGGGCCGGAGCTTTCTTT.

To note about this clone: This likely traces to a read error, being one base from a far larger clone. The chain has TRBV27 and TRBJ2-7; 12 nucleotides align to TRBD2. Germline CDR1 reads MNHEY; CDR2 reads SMNVEV (reference sequence). This CDR3 has 15 residues. The V gene end was trimmed by 4 bases and the J gene end by 5 bases; junction bases not matched to a gene: 6. The CDR3 DNA sequence: TGTGCCAGCAGTTCCCTAGCGGGAGGGCCCCACGAGCAGTACTTC. Translation: CASSSLAGGPHEQYF.

The chain combines TRBV7-2 with TRBJ1-4; D call uncertain. Looked up from germline, CDR1 is SGHTA and CDR2 is FQGNSA. The CDR3 is made up of 15 amino acids. V lost 1 base, J lost 7 bases, and 13 bases lay in between. In DNA, the CDR3 is TGTGCCAGCAGCTTAGGCGTTGGGATGAGTGAAAAACTGTTTTTT. Protein sequence: CASSLGVGMSEKLFF.

Comment on this clone: This sample also contains other DNA sequences that code for the same CDR3. The rearrangement links TRBV5-1 to TRBJ2-1, with D maybe TRBD2 (5 bases). The CDR3 sequence is 15 residues long. V lost 2 bases, J lost 4 bases, and 13 bases lay in between. The germline gives CDR1 SGHRS, CDR2 YFSETQ. Here the CDR3 reads CASSLSSGGYNEQFF. The CDR3 DNA follows: TGCGCCAGCAGCTTATCAAGCGGAGGTTACAATGAGCAGTTCTTC.

J is TRBJ2-3 and V is TRBV5-8; 14 nucleotides align to TRBD2. Germline-derived CDR1 and CDR2 are SGHTS and YDEGEE. This CDR3 has 18 residues. The V and J ends lost 3 bases and 0 bases, in that order; junction bases with no gene match: 6. The CDR3 sequence is CASSSGTSGRLSTDTQYF. CDR3 bases: TGTGCCAGCAGCTCCGGGACTAGCGGGAGACTTAGCACAGATACGCAGTATTTT.

This chain uses TRBV19 with TRBJ2-3, with 14 bases identical to TRBD2. Per the germline V gene, CDR1 is LNHDA and CDR2 is SQIVND (reference sequence). This CDR3 has 14 residues. V was clipped by 10 bases and J by 3 bases; unmatched bases: 3. The chain's CDR3 is CATGLAGETDTQYF. Here the CDR3 DNA reads TGTGCCACGGGACTAGCGGGAGAAACAGATACGCAGTATTTT.

This clone has a handful of counts. The genes are TRBV6-1 and TRBJ1-5; 9 nucleotides agree with TRBD1. The trim removed 3 bases at V and 7 bases at J, leaving 4 bases unmatched. The CDR3 consists of 14 residues. Germline loops: CDR1 MNHNS, CDR2 SASEGT. The CDR3 DNA sequence: TGTGCCAGCAGTGAGGTAACAGGGGGCCAGCCCCAGCATTTT. It is translated as CASSEVTGGQPQHF.

The chain has TRBV4-1 and TRBJ2-7, with D tentatively TRBD1 (6 bases). The CDR3 runs to 16 residues. Germline CDR1 reads MGHRA; CDR2 reads YSYEKL. V lost 4 bases, J lost 0 bases, and 16 bases lay in between. The CDR3 DNA sequence: TGCGCCAGCAGCCCTATCCCCGGGACAAACTCCTACGAGCAGTACTTC. Translation: CASSPIPGTNSYEQYF.

The chain links TRBV10-3 to TRBJ1-1; TRBD1 is a possible D gene (5 bases). Deletions cut 3 bases from V and 3 bases from J, with 11 bases between. This CDR3 has 14 residues. Germline V gives CDR1 ENHRY, CDR2 SYGVKD. CDR3 amino acids: CAISDPGGDTEAFF. DNA of the CDR3: TGTGCCATCAGTGACCCGGGGGGGGACACTGAAGCTTTCTTT.

The V call is TRBV6-5, the J call TRBJ1-4, with TRBD1 identical over 10 bases. Germline V gene lookup returns CDR1 MNHEY and CDR2 SVGAGI. With V trimmed by 10 bases and J by 5 bases, 7 bases remained unmatched. The CDR3 contains 14 residues. CDR3 DNA: TGTGCCACCAAGGGGACAGGGGCGAATGAAAAACTGTTTTTT. Protein: CATKGTGANEKLFF.

The rearrangement links TRBV4-1 to TRBJ1-1, with TRBD1 matching over 11 bases. Trimming removed 0 bases from V and 1 base from J; junction bases left unmatched: 10. The CDR3 extends over 19 amino acids. From germline, CDR1 is MGHRA and CDR2 YSYEKL. This CDR3 is CASSQERGQGAGGNTEAFF. In DNA, the CDR3 is TGCGCCAGCAGCCAAGAGCGAGGACAGGGGGCTGGTGGGAACACTGAAGCTTTCTTT.

This chain connects TRBV5-1 to TRBJ1-1; no definite D call. The CDR3 totals 14 residues. CDR1 is SGHRS and CDR2 is YFSETQ in the germline V gene. V gave up 4 bases and J gave up 1 base, with 11 bases separating them. Written as DNA, the CDR3 is TGCGCCAGCAGCCCCGGAGTGGCGAACACTGAAGCTTTCTTT. Translated, it gives CASSPGVANTEAFF.

This chain links TRBV14 with TRBJ2-1, with D unclear. The CDR3 has 12 residues. Germline V gene sequence: CDR1 SGHDN, CDR2 FVKESK. V dropped 0 bases and J dropped 8 bases, with 5 bases sitting between them. In nucleotides, the CDR3 is TGTGCCAGCAGCCAAGAGCCCTATGAGCAGTTCTTC. Translation gives CASSQEPYEQFF.

The genes are TRBV18 and TRBJ1-3; no reliable D call. The V end was cut by 0 bases, the J end by 0 bases, with 6 bases between. Per germline, CDR1 KGHSH and CDR2 LQKENI. The CDR3 totals 15 residues. The CDR3 nucleotides read TGTGCCAGCTCACCACCGGTTGCCTCTGGAAACACCATATATTTT. It is translated as CASSPPVASGNTIYF. The whole variable domain, remainder taken from reference TRBV18 and TRBJ1-3, is NAGVMQNPRHLVRRRGQEARLRCSPMKGHSHVYWYRQLPEEGLKFMVYLQKENIIDESGMPKERFSAEFPKEGPSILRIQQVVRGDSAAYFCASSPPVASGNTIYFGEGSWLTVV.